The 27 T cell receptor beta chains below were found in one sample sequenced in a study of blood T cell repertoires in COVID-19 (dated by TCRdb to the early 2020s). Library method: the immunoSEQ multiplex PCR assay. TCRdb took over this immuneACCESS table, retaining in-frame rearrangements with V and J assigned. Such tables are incomplete; in checked studies, under half of the missing clones stem from an unresolved V gene, and the remainder is unexplained. Here the sample has 30,000 to 35,000 clones; more than 75% occur a single time. Around 10% of the sample is held by the ten biggest clonotypes. Sequences were obtained from peripheral blood. These receptors all stem from a man older than 75 with active COVID-19.

This clone turned up a few times. This chain links TRBV27 with TRBJ1-5, with D unclear. Trimming took off 5 bases at V and 3 bases at J, with 11 bases between the two ends. Germline V lookup: CDR1 MNHEY, CDR2 SMNVEV (reference sequence). This CDR3 has 14 residues. CDR3 DNA: TGTGCCAGCAGTCTCCGGGGTCCCAATCAGCCCCAGCATTTT. The encoded protein is CASSLRGPNQPQHF.

The chain recombines TRBV3-1 (or the pseudogene TRBV3-2) with TRBJ2-1; tentative D call: TRBD2 (6 bases). The CDR3 covers 13 residues. Trimming left V 0 bases short and J 6 bases short, with 6 bases between. CDR1 and CDR2 (germline): LGHDT, YNNKEL (reference sequence). The CDR3 nucleotides read TGTGCCAGCAGCCAAGAGGGGGGCAATGAGCAGTTCTTC. It translates to CASSQEGGNEQFF.

This chain joins TRBV11-2 and TRBJ1-1; 12 nucleotides agree with TRBD1. Trimming at V came to 1 base and at J to 10 bases, leaving 16 bases not matched to a gene. Germline lookup yields CDR1 SGHAT and CDR2 FQNNGV. The CDR3 has 18 amino acids. As DNA, the CDR3 is TGTGCCAGCAGCTTAGGGAGGGGGACAGGGGGCTATAATTTGTCAGCTTTCTTT. As protein: CASSLGRGTGGYNLSAFF.

The gene calls are TRBV6-5 and TRBJ1-2; D call uncertain. The CDR3 totals 13 residues. Per germline, CDR1 MNHEY and CDR2 SVGAGI. V was clipped by 8 bases and J by 8 bases, with 18 bases between them. Here the CDR3 reads CASSPAAGGGYTF. CDR3 coding DNA: TGTGCCAGCTCACCGGCGGCGGGAGGGGGCTACACCTTC.

The chain recombines TRBV15 with TRBJ2-2; perhaps TRBD1 as D (5 bases). V was shortened by 6 bases and J by 1 base, with 9 bases between the two germline ends. Germline V CDR1 and CDR2: LNHNV, YYDKDF (reference sequence). CDR3 length: 14 amino acids. This CDR3 reads CATRLDRNTGELFF. The CDR3 DNA is TGTGCCACCAGGCTCGACAGGAACACCGGGGAGCTGTTTTTT.

The chain is built from TRBV7-9 and TRBJ2-3; tentative D call: TRBD2 (5 bases). There are 10 residues in the CDR3. Germline CDR1 and CDR2: SEHNR and FQNEAQ (reference sequence). Trimming left V 5 bases short and J 11 bases short, with 8 bases between. The CDR3 nucleotides read TGTGCCAGCAGCCGACGGGAGCAGTATTTT. Amino acid sequence: CASSRREQYF.

This chain links TRBV5-1 with TRBJ2-5, with 10 nucleotides matching TRBD2. V dropped 4 bases and J dropped 3; count of bases not matched to a gene: 6. This CDR3 is built from 15 residues. Germline assignment: CDR1 SGHRS and CDR2 YFSETQ. CDR3 region: CASSRGTSAKETQYF. As DNA, the CDR3 is TGCGCCAGCAGCAGAGGGACTAGCGCTAAAGAGACCCAGTACTTC.

The chain combines TRBV7-2 with TRBJ2-7; the match to TRBD2 covers 8 bases. CDR3 length equals 18 residues. Trimming removed 5 bases from V and 2 bases from J; junction bases left unmatched: 17. Germline V lookup: CDR1 SGHTA, CDR2 FQGNSA. CDR3 in amino acids: CASSLSRRVAGLTYEQYF. The CDR3 bases are TGTGCCAGCAGCCTCTCTAGGCGGGTAGCGGGACTCACCTACGAGCAGTACTTC.

The V and J genes are TRBV7-2 and TRBJ2-5; TRBD2 matches at 7 bases. Per the germline V gene, CDR1 is SGHTA and CDR2 is FQGNSA. The CDR3 is 14 amino acids. With V trimmed by 3 bases and J by 4 bases, 5 bases remained unmatched. The CDR3 sequence is CASSFGGGGETQYF. The CDR3 DNA reads as TGTGCCAGCAGCTTTGGCGGGGGAGGAGAGACCCAGTACTTC.

The chain combines TRBV19 with TRBJ2-1; weak D call: TRBD2 (5 bases). The CDR3 has 13 residues. Germline CDR1 LNHDA, CDR2 SQIVND (reference sequence). V dropped 8 bases and J dropped 3 bases, with 11 bases sitting between them. CDR3 protein: CASEGSYYNEQFF. The CDR3 nucleotides are TGTGCCAGTGAGGGTTCCTACTACAATGAGCAGTTCTTC.

The chain combines TRBV25-1 with TRBJ1-1; D is unresolved. Germline loops: CDR1 MGHDK, CDR2 SYGVNS. V lost 8 bases, J lost 4 bases, and 11 bases lay in between. CDR3 length: 12 residues. The CDR3 nucleotides are TGTGCCAGCCAGGATCCCGGCACTGAAGCTTTCTTT. Translation gives CASQDPGTEAFF. Supplemented by reference TRBV25-1 and TRBJ1-1, the full variable domain reads EADIYQTPRYLVIGTGKKITLECSQTMGHDKMYWYQQDPGMELHLIHYSYGVNSTEKGDLSSESTVSRIRTEHFPLTLESARPSHTSQYLCASQDPGTEAFFGQGTRLTVV.

The chain has TRBV18 and TRBJ2-4; TRBD1 is a possible D gene (6 bases). The CDR3 loop spans 17 amino acids. Germline loops: CDR1 KGHSH, CDR2 LQKENI. Trimming pared 4 bases from V and 0 bases from J, leaving 16 bases between. Written as DNA, the CDR3 is TGTGCCAGCTCACTGTCCCTGGACAGTATAGCCAAAAACATTCAGTACTTC. It specifies CASSLSLDSIAKNIQYF.

The V call is TRBV19, the J call TRBJ2-7; D gene unclear. V lost 3 bases, J lost 2 bases, and 11 bases lay in between. Germline assignment: CDR1 LNHDA and CDR2 SQIVND (reference sequence). The CDR3 has 14 residues. In DNA, the CDR3 is TGTGCCAGTAGTATGACATATTCGCCCTACGAGCAGTACTTC. This encodes CASSMTYSPYEQYF. Filled out from reference TRBV19 and TRBJ2-7, the complete variable domain reads DGGITQSPKYLFRKEGQNVTLSCEQNLNHDAMYWYRQDPGQGLRLIYYSQIVNDFQKGDIAEGYSVSREKKESFPLTVTSAQKNPTAFYLCASSMTYSPYEQYFGPGTRLTVT.

This chain joins TRBV7-2 and TRBJ2-7, with a weak D call TRBD2 (5 bases). The CDR3 is made up of 16 amino acids. The germline gives CDR1 SGHTA, CDR2 FQGNSA. V was cut by 5 bases and J by 12 bases, with 29 bases left in between. The CDR3, as DNA: TGTGCCAGCAGCCCAGGACGGAGGAACCTGCGCGAAAGGACGTACTTC. Protein: CASSPGRRNLRERTYF.

This chain joins TRBV20-1 and TRBJ1-2; tentatively, D is TRBD1 (5 bases). With 3 bases removed from V and 2 bases from J, the gap between germline ends came to 16 bases. Germline V gene data show CDR1 as DFQATT and CDR2 as SNEGSKA (reference sequence). The length of the CDR3 is 15 residues. CDR3 in amino acids: CSASSSGLVNYGYTF. For the CDR3, the DNA is TGCAGTGCTAGTTCTTCAGGGCTGGTAAACTATGGCTACACCTTC.

The chain links TRBV19 to TRBJ1-4; TRBD1 agrees at 8 bases. The CDR3 is made up of 17 amino acids. Germline trimming cut 4 bases from V and 5 bases from J; bases unmatched to any gene: 12. CDR1 is LNHDA, CDR2 SQIVND, per germline (reference sequence). In DNA, the CDR3 is TGTGCCAGTAGTACTGGTCGGGCCGGGACAGGAAATGAAAAACTGTTTTTT. This codes for CASSTGRAGTGNEKLFF.

The chain joins TRBV18 to TRBJ2-7; 12 nucleotides match TRBD2. Per germline, CDR1 KGHSH and CDR2 LQKENI. Trimming at V came to 3 bases and at J to 3 bases, leaving 9 bases not matched to a gene. This CDR3 is 17 amino acids long. CDR3 nucleotides: TGTGCCAGCTCACCGAGCCTAGCGGGAGGGTGGCTCTACGAGCAGTACTTC. Its protein is CASSPSLAGGWLYEQYF.

The chain carries TRBV20-1 and TRBJ2-1; maybe TRBD2 (6 bases). Trimming removed 3 bases from V and 6 bases from J, with 15 bases in between. CDR3 length: 14 residues. Germline V gene data show CDR1 as DFQATT and CDR2 as SNEGSKA (reference sequence). CDR3 in DNA: TGCAGTGCTAGTTCTATGATGGGAGGCAATGAGCAGTTCTTC. Translation gives CSASSMMGGNEQFF.

J is TRBJ2-7 and V is TRBV2; tentatively, D is TRBD1 (7 bases). This CDR3 contains 14 residues. Germline CDR1 and CDR2: SNHLY and FYNNEI. Trimming left V 6 bases short and J 3 bases short, with 15 bases between. The CDR3 sequence: CASRRDRQIYEQYF. As DNA, the CDR3 is TGTGCCAGCAGGCGGGACAGACAAATCTACGAGCAGTACTTC.

The chain carries TRBV7-2 and TRBJ2-7; D uncertain. CDR3 size: 13 residues. Looked up from germline, CDR1 is SGHTA and CDR2 is FQGNSA. V dropped 5 bases and J dropped 0 bases, with 8 bases sitting between them. CDR3 DNA sequence: TGTGCCAGCAGCCCACAGAGCTCCTACGAGCAGTACTTC. Translation: CASSPQSSYEQYF.

The chain recombines TRBV11-2 with TRBJ1-2; D gene unclear. Trimming cost V 0 bases and J 7 bases, with 9 bases left between them. The germline gives CDR1 SGHAT, CDR2 FQNNGV. This CDR3 has 13 amino acids. The CDR3 here is CASSLDRAGGYTF. CDR3 nucleotide sequence: TGTGCCAGCAGCTTAGATCGGGCGGGTGGCTACACCTTC.

This chain uses TRBV5-1 with TRBJ2-2; no reliable D call. The CDR3 is 14 residues long. The V end was cut by 0 bases, the J end by 1 base, with 4 bases between. Germline lookup yields CDR1 SGHRS and CDR2 YFSETQ. DNA of the CDR3: TGCGCCAGCAGCTTGGGGCAGAACACCGGGGAGCTGTTTTTT. Protein product: CASSLGQNTGELFF.

This chain connects TRBV6-2 or TRBV6-3 to TRBJ2-1, with TRBD1 as a possible D gene (5 bases). Per the germline V gene, CDR1 is MNHEY and CDR2 is SVGEGT. Deletions cut 5 bases from V and 10 bases from J, with 12 bases between. This CDR3 is 12 amino acids long. The chain's CDR3 is CASSPQGDEQFF. The DNA for the CDR3 is TGTGCCAGCAGTCCCCAGGGCGACGAGCAGTTCTTC.

The chain has TRBV28 and TRBJ2-5; maybe TRBD1 (6 bases). V shed 4 bases and J shed 4 bases, with 16 bases lying between them. The CDR3 has 15 residues. Germline CDR1 and CDR2: MDHEN and SYDVKM. CDR3 protein: CASSWTAFRGETQYF. CDR3 DNA: TGTGCCAGCAGTTGGACAGCCTTTAGGGGAGAGACCCAGTACTTC.

This chain connects TRBV18 to TRBJ1-1; 9 bases are a match to TRBD1. V shed 3 bases, J shed 6 bases, and the junction held 5 bases outside the gene matches. CDR1 is KGHSH and CDR2 is LQKENI in the germline V gene. The CDR3 loop spans 14 amino acids. The CDR3 here is CASSPPGQGPEAFF. CDR3 DNA: TGTGCCAGCTCACCCCCGGGACAGGGACCTGAAGCTTTCTTT. The full variable domain, completed using reference TRBV18 and TRBJ1-1, is NAGVMQNPRHLVRRRGQEARLRCSPMKGHSHVYWYRQLPEEGLKFMVYLQKENIIDESGMPKERFSAEFPKEGPSILRIQQVVRGDSAAYFCASSPPGQGPEAFFGQGTRLTVV.

The V gene is TRBV19, the J gene TRBJ2-7, with 10 bases matching TRBD2. Unmatched junction bases numbered 18, after V lost 3 bases and J lost 4 bases. There are 19 residues in the CDR3. CDR1 LNHDA and CDR2 SQIVND come from the germline V gene (reference sequence). CDR3 coding DNA: TGTGCCAGTAGTATCTCTGTCCTAGCGGGAGAAAAGAGCCTTTACGAGCAGTACTTC. Its protein is CASSISVLAGEKSLYEQYF.

V is TRBV9 and J is TRBJ2-5, with 8 bases matching TRBD1. The J segment lost 4 bases and the V segment lost 5 bases, leaving 7 bases of the junction unmatched. The CDR3 is 14 residues long. CDR1 SGDLS and CDR2 YYNGEE come from the germline V gene. The chain's CDR3 is CASSLDRGRETQYF. The CDR3 DNA reads as TGTGCCAGCAGTCTAGACAGGGGACGAGAGACCCAGTACTTC.